These T cell receptor beta chains were read from a single sample in a study of neurological immune-mediated disorders. Using its own MiXCR run on the 5' RACE reads, TCRdb lists one record per CDR3 protein. The table lists about 58,000 distinct CDR3 sequences, approximately 3.6% of them singletons, with approximately 7.1% in the top ten. Sequencing was done on a sample of PBMCs. The receptor set was obtained from a woman aged 60-70 years with multiple sclerosis. The CDR3 runs from the conserved cysteine through the conserved F or W. The size entry gives once, few, many, or a class for an expanded clone.

>many|TRBV20-1|TRBJ1-6
CSAYTWSSYNSPLHF
>many|TRBV20-1|TRBJ1-2
CSAREGGRSYGYTF
>many|TRBV20-1|TRBJ2-5
CSARGLGRRGRGETQYF
>many|TRBV20-1|TRBJ1-2
CSADREFGHGYTF
>many|TRBV28|TRBJ2-3
CASTFRPGQGSWDTQYF
>many|TRBV28|TRBJ1-1
CASRADRGTAEAFF
>many|TRBV20-1|TRBJ2-7
CSVSRGNEQYF
>many|TRBV4-1|TRBJ2-3
CASSRANPPAVSTDTQYF
>many|TRBV2|TRBJ1-6
CATLGTVGSPLHF
>many|TRBV4-2|TRBJ2-1
CASRPQGFDEGSSYNEQFF
>medium-sized|TRBV20-1|TRBJ2-3
CSALPNPGPAGTQYF
>medium-sized|TRBV28|TRBJ2-5
CASRGISPQETQYF
>many|TRBV7-9|TRBJ1-3
CASSQTRVGPSTIYF